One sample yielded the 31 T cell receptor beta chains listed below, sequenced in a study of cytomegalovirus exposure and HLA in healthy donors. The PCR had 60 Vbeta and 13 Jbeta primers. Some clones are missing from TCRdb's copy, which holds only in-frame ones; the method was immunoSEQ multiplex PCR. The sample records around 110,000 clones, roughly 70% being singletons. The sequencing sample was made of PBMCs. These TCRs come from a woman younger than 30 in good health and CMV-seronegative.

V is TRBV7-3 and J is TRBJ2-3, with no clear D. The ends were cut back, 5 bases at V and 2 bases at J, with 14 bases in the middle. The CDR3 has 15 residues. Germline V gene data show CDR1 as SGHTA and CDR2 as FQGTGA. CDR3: CASSPVGSLTDTQYF. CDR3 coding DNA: TGTGCCAGCAGCCCGGTGGGCAGCCTCACAGATACGCAGTATTTT. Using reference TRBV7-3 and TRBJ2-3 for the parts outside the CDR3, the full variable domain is GAGVSQTPSNKVTEKGKYVELRCDPISGHTALYWYRQSLGQGPEFLIYFQGTGAADDSGLPNDRFFAVRPEGSVSTLKIQRTERGDSAVYLCASSPVGSLTDTQYFGPGTRLTVL.

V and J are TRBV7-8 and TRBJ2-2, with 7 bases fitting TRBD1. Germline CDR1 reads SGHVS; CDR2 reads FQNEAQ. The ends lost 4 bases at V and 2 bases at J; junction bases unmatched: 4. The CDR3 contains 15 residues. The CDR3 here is CASSSGTVNTGELFF. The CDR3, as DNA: TGTGCCAGCAGCTCTGGGACAGTCAACACCGGGGAGCTGTTTTTT.

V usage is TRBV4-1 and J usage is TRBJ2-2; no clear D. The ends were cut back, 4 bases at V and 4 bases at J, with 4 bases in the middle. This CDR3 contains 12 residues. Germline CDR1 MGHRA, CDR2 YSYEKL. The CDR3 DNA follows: TGCGCCAGCAGCCCCTCCACCGGGGAGCTGTTTTTT. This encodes CASSPSTGELFF.

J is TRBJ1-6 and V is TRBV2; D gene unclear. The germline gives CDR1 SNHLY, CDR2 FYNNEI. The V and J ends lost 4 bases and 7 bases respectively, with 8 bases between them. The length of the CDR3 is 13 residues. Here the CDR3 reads CASSASFNSPLHF. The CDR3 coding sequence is TGTGCCAGCAGTGCCTCCTTCAATTCACCCCTCCACTTT.

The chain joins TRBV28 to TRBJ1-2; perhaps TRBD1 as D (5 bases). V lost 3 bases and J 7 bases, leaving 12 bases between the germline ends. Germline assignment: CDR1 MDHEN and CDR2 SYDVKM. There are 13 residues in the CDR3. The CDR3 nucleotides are TGTGCCAGCAGTTTCGGGGGGGATCCTGGCTACACCTTC. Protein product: CASSFGGDPGYTF.

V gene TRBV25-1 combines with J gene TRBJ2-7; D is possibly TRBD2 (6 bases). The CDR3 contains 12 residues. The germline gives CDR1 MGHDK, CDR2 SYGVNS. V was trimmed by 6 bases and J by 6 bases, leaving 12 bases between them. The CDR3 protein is CASRVDGGEQYF. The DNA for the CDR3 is TGTGCCAGCAGGGTCGACGGGGGCGAGCAGTACTTC.

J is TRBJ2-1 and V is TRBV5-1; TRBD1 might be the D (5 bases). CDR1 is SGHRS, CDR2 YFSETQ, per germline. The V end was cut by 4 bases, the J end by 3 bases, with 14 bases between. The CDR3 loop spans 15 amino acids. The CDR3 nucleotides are TGCGCCAGCAGCGCCACAGGCGTTTACTACAATGAGCAGTTCTTC. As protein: CASSATGVYYNEQFF.

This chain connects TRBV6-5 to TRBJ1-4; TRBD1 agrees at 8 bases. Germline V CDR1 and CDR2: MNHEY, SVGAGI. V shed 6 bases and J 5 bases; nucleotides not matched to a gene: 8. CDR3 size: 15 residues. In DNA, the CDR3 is TGTGCCAGCAGCCGCCTCGGGGACAGGAATGAAAAACTGTTTTTT. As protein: CASSRLGDRNEKLFF.

The CDR3 DNA reads TGTGCCAGCCGGGAGTGGGAGATGAACACTGAAGCTTTCTTT. This sequence encodes CASREWEMNTEAFF. The chain has TRBV2 and TRBJ1-1; no definite D call. The V and J ends lost 8 bases and 0 bases respectively, with 13 bases between them. Looked up from germline, CDR1 is SNHLY and CDR2 is FYNNEI. CDR3 length equals 14 residues.

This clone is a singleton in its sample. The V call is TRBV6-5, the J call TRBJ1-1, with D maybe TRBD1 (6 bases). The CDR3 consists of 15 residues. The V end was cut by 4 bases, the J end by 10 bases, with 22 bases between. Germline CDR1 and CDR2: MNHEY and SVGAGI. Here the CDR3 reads CASSSGAWTEEGAFF. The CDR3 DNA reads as TGTGCCAGCAGTTCGGGCGCTTGGACAGAGGAAGGAGCTTTCTTT.

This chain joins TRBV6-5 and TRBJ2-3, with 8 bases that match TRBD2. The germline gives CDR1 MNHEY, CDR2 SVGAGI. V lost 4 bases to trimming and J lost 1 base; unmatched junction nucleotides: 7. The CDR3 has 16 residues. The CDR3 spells CASSWITAGGTDTQYF. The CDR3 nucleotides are TGTGCCAGCAGTTGGATTACAGCGGGGGGCACAGATACGCAGTATTTT.

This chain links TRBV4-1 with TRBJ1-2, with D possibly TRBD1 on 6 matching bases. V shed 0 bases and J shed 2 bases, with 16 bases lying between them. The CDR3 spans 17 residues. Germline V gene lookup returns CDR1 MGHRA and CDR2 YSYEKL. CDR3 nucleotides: TGCGCCAGCAGCCAAGACCCCAGGGGCAGCTACAACTATGGCTACACCTTC. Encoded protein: CASSQDPRGSYNYGYTF.

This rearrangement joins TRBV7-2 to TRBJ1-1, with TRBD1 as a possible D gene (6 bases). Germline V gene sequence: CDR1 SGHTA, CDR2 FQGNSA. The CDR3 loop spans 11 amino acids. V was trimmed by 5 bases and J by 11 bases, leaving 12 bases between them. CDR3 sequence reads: CASSPGTSAFF. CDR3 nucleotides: TGTGCCAGCAGCCCAGGGACATCGGCTTTCTTT.

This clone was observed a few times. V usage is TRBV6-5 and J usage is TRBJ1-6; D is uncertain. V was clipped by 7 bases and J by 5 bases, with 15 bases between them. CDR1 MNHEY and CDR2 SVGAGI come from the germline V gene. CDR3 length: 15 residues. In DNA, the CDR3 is TGTGCCAGCAAATACAGCCGGAACAATAATTCACCCCTCCACTTT. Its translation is CASKYSRNNNSPLHF.

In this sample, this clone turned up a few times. CDR3 region: CASSLEVGGGLAGELFF. CDR3 sequence (DNA): TGTGCCAGCAGCTTAGAGGTGGGGGGGGGCCTCGCCGGGGAGCTGTTTTTT. V gene TRBV7-3 combines with J gene TRBJ2-2, with D possibly being TRBD2 (7 bases). The ends were cut back, 2 bases at V and 6 bases at J, with 19 bases in the middle. Looked up from germline, CDR1 is SGHTA and CDR2 is FQGTGA. The CDR3 consists of 17 residues. The full variable domain, rest sourced from reference TRBV7-3 and TRBJ2-2, is GAGVSQTPSNKVTEKGKYVELRCDPISGHTALYWYRQSLGQGPEFLIYFQGTGAADDSGLPNDRFFAVRPEGSVSTLKIQRTERGDSAVYLCASSLEVGGGLAGELFFGEGSRLTVL.

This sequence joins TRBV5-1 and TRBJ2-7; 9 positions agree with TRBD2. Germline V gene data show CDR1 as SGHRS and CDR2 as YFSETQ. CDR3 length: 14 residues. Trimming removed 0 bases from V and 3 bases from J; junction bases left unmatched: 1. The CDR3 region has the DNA TGCGCCAGCAGCTTGGTAGCGGGGGTCTACGAGCAGTACTTC. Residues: CASSLVAGVYEQYF.

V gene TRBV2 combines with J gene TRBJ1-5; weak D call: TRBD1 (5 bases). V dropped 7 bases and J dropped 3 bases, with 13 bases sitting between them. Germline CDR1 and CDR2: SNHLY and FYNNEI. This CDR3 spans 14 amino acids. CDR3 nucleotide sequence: TGTGCCAGCACTGCGGGACCGATCAATCAGCCCCAGCATTTT. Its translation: CASTAGPINQPQHF.

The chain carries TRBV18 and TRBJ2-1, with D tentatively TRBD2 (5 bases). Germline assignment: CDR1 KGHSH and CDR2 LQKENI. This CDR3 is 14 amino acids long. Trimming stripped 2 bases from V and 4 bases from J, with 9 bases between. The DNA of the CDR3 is TGTGCCAGCTCACCAAGAGGGTGGTACAATGAGCAGTTCTTC. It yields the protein CASSPRGWYNEQFF.

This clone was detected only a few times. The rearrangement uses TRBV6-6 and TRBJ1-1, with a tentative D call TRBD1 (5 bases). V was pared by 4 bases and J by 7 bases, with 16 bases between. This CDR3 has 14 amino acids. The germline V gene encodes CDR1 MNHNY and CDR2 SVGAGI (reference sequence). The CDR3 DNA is TGTGCCAGCAGTTTAAAGGTGGGACTGAGTGAAGCTTTCTTT. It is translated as CASSLKVGLSEAFF.

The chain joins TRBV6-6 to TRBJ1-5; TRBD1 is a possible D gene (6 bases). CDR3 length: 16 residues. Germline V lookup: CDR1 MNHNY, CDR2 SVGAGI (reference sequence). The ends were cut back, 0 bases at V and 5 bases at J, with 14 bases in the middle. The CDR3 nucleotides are TGTGCCAGCAGTTACTCGAGAGGGGGTTTTCATCAGCCCCAGCATTTT. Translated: CASSYSRGGFHQPQHF.

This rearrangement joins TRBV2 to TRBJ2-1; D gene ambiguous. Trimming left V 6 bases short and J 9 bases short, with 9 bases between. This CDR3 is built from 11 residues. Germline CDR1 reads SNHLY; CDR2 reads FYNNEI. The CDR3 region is CASRLASEQFF. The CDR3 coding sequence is TGTGCCAGCAGGTTAGCTTCTGAGCAGTTCTTC.

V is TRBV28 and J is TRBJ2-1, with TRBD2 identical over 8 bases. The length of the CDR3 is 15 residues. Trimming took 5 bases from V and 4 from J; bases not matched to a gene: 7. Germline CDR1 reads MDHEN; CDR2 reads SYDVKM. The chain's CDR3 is CASSLPGLVYNEQFF. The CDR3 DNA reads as TGTGCCAGCAGTCTCCCGGGACTAGTATACAATGAGCAGTTCTTC.

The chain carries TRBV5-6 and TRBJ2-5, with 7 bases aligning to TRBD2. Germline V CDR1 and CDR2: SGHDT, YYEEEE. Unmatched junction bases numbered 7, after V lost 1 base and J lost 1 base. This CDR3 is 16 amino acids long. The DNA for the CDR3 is TGTGCCAGCAGCTTGTGGGGACGGGGGGTCCAAGAGACCCAGTACTTC. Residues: CASSLWGRGVQETQYF. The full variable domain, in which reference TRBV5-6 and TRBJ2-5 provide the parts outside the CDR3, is DAGVTQSPTHLIKTRGQQVTLRCSPKSGHDTVSWYQQALGQGPQFIFQYYEEEERQRGNFPDRFSGHQFPNYSSELNVNALLLGDSALYLCASSLWGRGVQETQYFGPGTRLLVL.

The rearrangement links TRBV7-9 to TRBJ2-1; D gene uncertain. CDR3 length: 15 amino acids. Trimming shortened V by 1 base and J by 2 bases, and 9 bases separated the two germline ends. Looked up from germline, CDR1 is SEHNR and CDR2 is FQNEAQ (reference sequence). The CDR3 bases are TGTGCCAGCAGCTTAGGCCTAGTCACCTACAATGAGCAGTTCTTC. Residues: CASSLGLVTYNEQFF.

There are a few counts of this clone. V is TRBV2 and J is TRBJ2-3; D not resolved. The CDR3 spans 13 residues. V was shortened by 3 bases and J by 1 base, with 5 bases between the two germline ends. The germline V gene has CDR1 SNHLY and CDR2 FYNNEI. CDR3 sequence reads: CASSDTGTDTQYF. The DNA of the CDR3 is TGTGCCAGCAGTGACACTGGCACAGATACGCAGTATTTT. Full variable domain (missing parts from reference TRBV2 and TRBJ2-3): EPEVTQTPSHQVTQMGQEVILRCVPISNHLYFYWYRQILGQKVEFLVSFYNNEISEKSEIFDDQFSVERPDGSNFTLKIRSTKLEDSAMYFCASSDTGTDTQYFGPGTRLTVL.

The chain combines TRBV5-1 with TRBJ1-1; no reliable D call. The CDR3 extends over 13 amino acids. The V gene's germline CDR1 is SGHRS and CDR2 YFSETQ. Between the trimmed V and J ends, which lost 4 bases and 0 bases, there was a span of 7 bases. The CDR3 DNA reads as TGCGCCAGCAGCGGAGATGTGAACACTGAAGCTTTCTTT. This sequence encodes CASSGDVNTEAFF.

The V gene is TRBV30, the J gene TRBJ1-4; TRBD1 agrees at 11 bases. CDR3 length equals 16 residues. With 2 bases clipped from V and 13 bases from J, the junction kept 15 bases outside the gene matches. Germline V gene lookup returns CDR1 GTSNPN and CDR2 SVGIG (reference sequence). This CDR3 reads CAWSLSGTGGNGALFF. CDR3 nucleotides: TGTGCCTGGAGTCTTAGCGGGACAGGGGGTAACGGGGCACTGTTTTTT.

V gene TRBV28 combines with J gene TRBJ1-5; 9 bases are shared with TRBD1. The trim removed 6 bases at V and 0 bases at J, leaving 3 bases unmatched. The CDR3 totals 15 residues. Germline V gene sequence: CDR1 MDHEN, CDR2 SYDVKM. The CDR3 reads CASRRDRASNQPQHF. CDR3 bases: TGTGCCAGCAGACGGGACAGGGCTAGCAATCAGCCCCAGCATTTT.

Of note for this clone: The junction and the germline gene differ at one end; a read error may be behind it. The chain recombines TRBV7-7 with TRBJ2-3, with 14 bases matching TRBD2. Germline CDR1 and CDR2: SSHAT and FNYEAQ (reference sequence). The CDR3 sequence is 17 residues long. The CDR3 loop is CASSLGTSGGQLDTQYF. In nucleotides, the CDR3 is TGTGCTAGCAGCTTGGGGACTAGCGGGGGCCAGCTGGATACGCAGTATTTT.

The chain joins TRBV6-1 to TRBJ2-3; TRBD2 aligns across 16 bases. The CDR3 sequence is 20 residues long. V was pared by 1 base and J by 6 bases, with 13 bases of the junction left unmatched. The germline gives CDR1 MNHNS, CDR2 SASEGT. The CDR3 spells CASSEVWGTSGGAVSDTQYF. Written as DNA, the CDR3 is TGTGCCAGCAGTGAAGTTTGGGGGACTAGCGGGGGGGCGGTCTCTGATACGCAGTATTTT.

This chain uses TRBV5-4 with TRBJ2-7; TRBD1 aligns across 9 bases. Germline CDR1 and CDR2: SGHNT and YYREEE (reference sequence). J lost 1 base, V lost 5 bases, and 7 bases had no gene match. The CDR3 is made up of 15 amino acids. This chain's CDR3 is CASSFRQGGSYEQYF. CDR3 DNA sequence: TGTGCCAGCAGTTTTAGACAGGGGGGTTCCTACGAGCAGTACTTC.